The TCR beta chain under discussion was sequenced for a study of blood T cell repertoires in COVID-19. Study at large: Material from acute and convalescent COVID-19 was sourced from the United States, Italy and Spain. The analysed material was cDNA or gDNA that came from T cells, B-cell-depleted T cells, or PBMCs.

Original processing notes: Reference gene primer amplification gave nucleated cell count estimates. Libraries were prepared by immunoSEQ multiplex PCR; TCRdb keeps only in-frame clonotypes and omits some of them. The V and J calls and clone size come from that table; D and trimming were worked out from the DNA. This sample carries over 45,000 clones, roughly 89% of them seen once, and the ten largest clones take roughly 43%. Enrolment of Seattle patients took place during active infection, and they were followed longitudinally. The V end was cut by 4 bases, the J end by 9 bases, with 16 bases between. CDR1 is SGHDN, CDR2 FVKESK, per germline. The CDR3 loop spans 14 amino acids.

The sequenced material came from peripheral blood. The chain couples TRBV14 to TRBJ2-1; possibly TRBD2 for D (6 bases). The receptor comes from a woman aged 60-75 years with COVID-19, enrolled during active disease. The CDR3 DNA follows: TGTGCCAGCAGCCTAATTGGAGGGATCGGTGAGCAGTTCTTC. This translates into CASSLIGGIGEQFF.